These T cell receptor beta chains were read from a single sample in a study of T cell changes during pregnancy in multiple sclerosis. Profiled with immunoSEQ multiplex PCR; TCRdb holds only in-frame clones, not every one. The table shows roughly 40,000 clones, with roughly 90% occurring only once. This material consisted of CD8+ T cells from peripheral blood mononuclear cells, taken in the first trimester of pregnancy. Source of these receptors: a female donor with multiple sclerosis, enrolled in a pregnancy study. CDR3s leave out the opening cysteine and the closing phenylalanine or tryptophan.

v_gene,j_gene,CDR3aa
TRBV5-1,TRBJ2-3,ASSATTSGGGTDTQY
TRBV5-1,TRBJ1-2,ASSFSQGEGNYGYT
TRBV7-9,TRBJ2-1,ASSSTKAGYNEQF
TRBV2,TRBJ1-2,ASSVQATQIYGYT
TRBV5-8,TRBJ2-1,ARFRGDKQF
TRBV9,TRBJ2-3,ASSVATGTDTQY
TRBV11-2,TRBJ2-5,ASSLGLGNGAQY
TRBV6-5,TRBJ2-7,ASSYGTGTEYEQY
TRBV6-6,TRBJ1-2,ASSSPTTSNYGYT
TRBV7-9,TRBJ2-2,ASTGNTGELF
TRBV11-1,TRBJ1-5,ASSLWDRQPQH
TRBV27,TRBJ2-7,ASSFAQGYEQY
TRBV19,TRBJ2-1,ASSIIGQGRLGGYNEQF
TRBV11-2,TRBJ1-3,ASSAWDRTYSGNTIY
TRBV29-1,TRBJ1-1,SGWSREAF
TRBV27,TRBJ1-5,ASSLGGGQPQH
TRBV6-1,TRBJ2-5,ATTPRISGQETQY
TRBV5-4,TRBJ2-2,ASSLEGQGTGELF
TRBV1,TRBJ2-7,TSSQDPRQGKTYEQY
TRBV9,TRBJ1-1,ASSAGTGGEAF
TRBV6-4,TRBJ2-1,ASSSLAGGYNEQF
TRBV6-5,TRBJ2-5,ASWDRGRETQY
TRBV9,TRBJ2-5,ASSVDPAGDQETQY
TRBV19,TRBJ2-1,ASTVFGSYNEQF
TRBV13,TRBJ1-1,ASSLARRGQLEAF
TRBV4-2,TRBJ2-3,ASSQEDTSGETDTQY